Here is one T cell receptor (beta chain) with its context. The V gene lost 2 bases and the J gene lost 7 bases, with 15 bases spanning the gap. Germline CDR1 MNHNS, CDR2 SASEGT. The CDR3 extends over 15 amino acids. This sample was included in a study of shared clonotypes between healthy human individuals. Study summary: Those who served as donors were a couple of women and three men between the ages of 18 and 49. Each donor's CD8 memory used one plate, CD8 naive two, each CD4 subset three.

Sorted-subset replicate PCR reactions were performed with around 200 ng DNA, corresponding to about 30,000 T cell genomes. Libraries were prepared by immunoSEQ multiplex PCR; TCRdb keeps only in-frame clonotypes and omits some of them. The sample contains a few million clones, over 85% of which appear only once. Splitting the CD4+ cells yielded a CD45RA+ naive subset and a CD45RA-negative memory subset. Sequences were obtained from naive CD4+ T cells from PBMCs. Subset reported: CD45RA+ positively selected. The chain carries TRBV6-1 and TRBJ2-1; tentatively, D is TRBD1 (7 bases). This clonotype was sampled from a man younger than 35 in good health. Some clones in this sample may be carry-over from other donors' samples. CDR3 amino acids: CASSEPGGFWNEQFF. The CDR3 coding sequence is TGTGCCAGCAGTGAACCAGGGGGGTTCTGGAATGAGCAGTTCTTC.